Below, 25 T cell receptor beta chains from the same sample are listed, as sequenced in a study of T cells in tumors after PD-1 blockade. Repertoires were generated with immunoSEQ multiplex PCR, while TCRdb's copy carries only in-frame clones and drops some. The sample consists of 4,000 to 5,000 clones, 73% of them appearing once. The sample's time point: first of two pre-therapy site-matched biopsies approximately 2 months apart. The material sequenced was tumor tissue, taken before anti-PD-1 treatment. Receptor source: a human donor with basal cell carcinoma.

V is TRBV6-4 and J is TRBJ1-6, with D uncertain. The CDR3 consists of 13 residues. V was trimmed by 2 bases and J by 5 bases, leaving 4 bases between them. Looked up from germline, CDR1 is MRHNA and CDR2 is SNTAGT. The CDR3, as DNA: TGTGCCAGCAGTGACAGGGATAATTCACCCCTCCACTTT. This sequence encodes CASSDRDNSPLHF.

This clone was seen only once. The genes are TRBV10-2 and TRBJ1-5; D gene uncertain. The CDR3 is 13 residues long. The germline V gene has CDR1 WSHSY and CDR2 SAAADI. The V gene lost 3 bases and the J gene lost 3 bases, with 6 bases spanning the gap. CDR3 loop: CASSETANQPQHF. CDR3 DNA: TGCGCCAGCAGTGAAACAGCCAATCAGCCCCAGCATTTT.

J is TRBJ2-1 and V is TRBV7-9; the D gene is possibly TRBD2 (6 bases). CDR1 and CDR2 from the germline V gene are SEHNR and FQNEAQ (reference sequence). The length of the CDR3 is 16 residues. V shed 3 bases and J shed 3 bases, with 15 bases lying between them. The CDR3 sequence is CASSFWSSVGYNEQFF. The CDR3 DNA reads as TGTGCCAGCAGCTTTTGGTCTAGCGTGGGCTACAATGAGCAGTTCTTC.

This sequence joins TRBV6-5 and TRBJ1-1; TRBD1 matches at 7 bases. This CDR3 has 15 amino acids. The J segment lost 0 bases and the V segment lost 6 bases, leaving 7 bases of the junction unmatched. The germline gives CDR1 MNHEY, CDR2 SVGAGI. In DNA form, the CDR3 reads TGTGCCAGCAGCCCGACAGGGTCGATGAACACTGAAGCTTTCTTT. This codes for CASSPTGSMNTEAFF.

The CDR3 DNA sequence: TGTGCCAGCAGCCCGCGGGGGGGGAACACCGGGGAGCTGTTTTTT. Its translation: CASSPRGGNTGELFF. The chain links TRBV7-9 to TRBJ2-2, with 9 bases aligning to TRBD2. Germline V lookup: CDR1 SEHNR, CDR2 FQNEAQ (reference sequence). The length of the CDR3 is 15 residues. V was pared by 5 bases and J by 1 base, with 2 bases of the junction left unmatched.

The chain recombines TRBV16 with TRBJ1-1; no clear D. The ends were cut back, 4 bases at V and 1 base at J, with 4 bases in the middle. CDR1 is KGHSY, CDR2 FQNENV, per germline. The CDR3 consists of 12 residues. The CDR3 bases are TGTGCCAGCAGCCTCCAGAACACTGAAGCTTTCTTT. It is translated as CASSLQNTEAFF. The complete variable domain, with remaining parts taken from reference TRBV16 and TRBJ1-1, reads GEEVAQTPKHLVRGEGQKAKLYCAPIKGHSYVFWYQQVLKNEFKFLISFQNENVFDETGMPKERFSAKCLPNSPCSLEIQATKLEDSAVYFCASSLQNTEAFFGQGTRLTVV.

This clone was seen only a few times. V gene TRBV4-1 combines with J gene TRBJ2-7, with 9 bases lining up with TRBD2. Germline values: CDR1 MGHRA, CDR2 YSYEKL. CDR3 size: 15 residues. V dropped 4 bases and J dropped 3; count of bases not matched to a gene: 7. The CDR3 region has the DNA TGCGCCAGCAGCCTGACAGCGGGGGGCCTCTACGAGCAGTACTTC. Translating it yields CASSLTAGGLYEQYF.

This clone has a handful of counts. J is TRBJ1-2 and V is TRBV6-4, with 8 bases matching TRBD1. This CDR3 is 15 amino acids long. V shed 0 bases and J 5 bases; nucleotides not matched to a gene: 5. Germline CDR1 MRHNA, CDR2 SNTAGT. The CDR3 DNA follows: TGTGCCAGCAGTGACTCGCCAGGGGGCTGGTATGGCTACACCTTC. Protein: CASSDSPGGWYGYTF.

The CDR3 reads CASSSPPSGDRSYNEQFF. In DNA, the CDR3 is TGTGCCAGCAGCTCCCCCCCCAGCGGGGATCGCTCCTACAATGAGCAGTTCTTC. The V call is TRBV7-2, the J call TRBJ2-1; 7 bases agree with TRBD2. After removal of 4 bases from V and 0 bases from J, the junction contained 12 bases not matched to a gene. The germline gives CDR1 SGHTA, CDR2 FQGNSA. The CDR3 contains 18 residues.

The genes are TRBV12-3 or TRBV12-4 and TRBJ1-2, with D unclear. This CDR3 spans 13 amino acids. Trimming shortened V by 3 bases and J by 2 bases, and 7 bases separated the two germline ends. CDR3 in amino acids: CASSFHGNYGYTF. CDR3 nucleotide sequence: TGTGCCAGCAGTTTCCACGGCAACTATGGCTACACCTTC.

For this clone: At one of its ends the junction is not consistent with the germline gene, which may arise from a read error. Other nucleotide sequences from this sample produce the same CDR3. The chain links TRBV2 to TRBJ2-2, with D possibly being TRBD1 or TRBD2 (5 bases each). The CDR3 is made up of 18 amino acids. Germline assignment: CDR1 SNHLY and CDR2 FYNNEI. CDR3 residues: CASNWAGRVTDNTGELFF. CDR3 DNA sequence: TGTGCCAGCAATTGGGCAGGGAGAGTTACGGACAACACTGGGGAGCTGTTTTTT.

V and J are TRBV24-1 and TRBJ1-6, with D possibly matching TRBD1 (5 bases). Looked up from germline, CDR1 is KGHDR and CDR2 is SFDVKD. Trimming removed 6 bases at V and 8 bases at J, with 10 bases between. The CDR3 is 13 amino acids. As DNA, the CDR3 is TGTGCCACCAGTTCAGGGCGGTATTCACCCCTCCACTTT. Amino acids: CATSSGRYSPLHF.

The chain carries TRBV15 and TRBJ2-6; D is perhaps TRBD1 (5 bases). This CDR3 comprises 19 residues. CDR1 and CDR2 from the germline V gene are LNHNV and YYDKDF (reference sequence). V was pared by 1 base and J by 0 bases, with 16 bases between. The CDR3 protein is CATSRGSWKQGSGANVLTF. For the CDR3, the DNA is TGTGCCACCAGCAGAGGCAGCTGGAAGCAGGGCTCTGGGGCCAACGTCCTGACTTTC.

This clone has just one count. V is TRBV6-1 and J is TRBJ2-7, with 9 bases identical to TRBD1. J gave up 3 bases and V 4 bases, and 13 bases lay outside the gene matches. The CDR3 covers 17 residues. Germline V CDR1 and CDR2: MNHNS, SASEGT. The CDR3 sequence is CASSASPTGTGYYEQYF. The CDR3, as DNA: TGTGCCAGCAGTGCCTCCCCTACCGGGACAGGGTACTACGAGCAGTACTTC.

This clone was observed a handful of times. The chain couples TRBV19 to TRBJ2-5; possibly TRBD1 for D (6 bases). Trimming cost V 4 bases and J 6 bases, with 12 bases left between them. The CDR3 covers 13 residues. The germline CDR1 and CDR2 sequences are LNHDA and SQIVND (reference sequence). CDR3 region: CASSTSGTKTQYF. CDR3 in DNA: TGTGCCAGTAGTACCTCCGGGACAAAGACCCAGTACTTC.

V and J are TRBV5-4 and TRBJ1-3; 8 nucleotides agree with TRBD1. Germline-derived CDR1 and CDR2 are SGHNT and YYREEE (reference sequence). The CDR3 totals 15 residues. V trimming: 4 bases; J trimming: 2 bases; junction bases outside the gene matches: 5. CDR3 sequence reads: CASSQVQGAGNTIYF. The CDR3 DNA is TGTGCCAGCAGCCAAGTACAGGGGGCTGGAAACACCATATATTTT.

This chain joins TRBV6-5 and TRBJ2-7, with TRBD1 matching over 10 bases. Germline assignment: CDR1 MNHEY and CDR2 SVGAGI. V shed 0 bases, J shed 4 bases, and the junction held 3 bases outside the gene matches. The CDR3 totals 15 residues. In nucleotides, the CDR3 is TGTGCCAGCAGTTACTCCGGGGGACAGGGGTACGAGCAGTACTTC. Its translation is CASSYSGGQGYEQYF.

The gene calls are TRBV6-1 and TRBJ2-2, with 10 bases identical to TRBD2. Germline V gene data show CDR1 as MNHNS and CDR2 as SASEGT. With V trimmed by 5 bases and J by 5 bases, 5 bases remained unmatched. The CDR3 is made up of 15 amino acids. CDR3: CASSITSGVTGELFF. The CDR3 DNA is TGTGCCAGCAGTATAACTAGCGGGGTTACCGGGGAGCTGTTTTTT.

The chain links TRBV10-1 to TRBJ2-1; TRBD1 is a possible D gene (5 bases). Deletions cut 0 bases from V and 3 bases from J, with 15 bases between. The CDR3 is 17 residues long. Germline CDR1 and CDR2: WNHNN and SYGVQD (reference sequence). CDR3 loop: CASSESIQATNYNEQFF. In DNA, the CDR3 is TGCGCCAGCAGTGAGTCGATACAGGCTACTAACTACAATGAGCAGTTCTTC.

This clone was observed once. The chain carries TRBV6-6 and TRBJ2-1, with 12 bases matching TRBD2. After removal of 5 bases from V and 8 bases from J, the junction contained 13 bases not matched to a gene. CDR1 MNHNY and CDR2 SVGAGI come from the germline V gene (reference sequence). The CDR3 contains 17 residues. In DNA, the CDR3 is TGTGCCAGCAGTCCGCCAACGCTAGCGGGGGGGTCGGATGAGCAGTTCTTC. It codes for CASSPPTLAGGSDEQFF.

In this sample, this clone turned up a few times. The gene calls are TRBV27 and TRBJ2-7; D may be TRBD1 (6 bases). CDR1 is MNHEY and CDR2 is SMNVEV in the germline V gene (reference sequence). The V and J ends lost 5 bases and 1 base respectively, with 18 bases between them. The CDR3 extends over 16 amino acids. The CDR3 region has the DNA TGTGCCAGCAGTCACAGGGTCCTCGGGGCTTCCTACGAGCAGTACTTC. As protein: CASSHRVLGASYEQYF.

The chain couples TRBV7-2 to TRBJ1-5, with a tentative D call TRBD1 (5 bases). V was cut by 3 bases and J by 2 bases, with 8 bases left in between. Germline V gene sequence: CDR1 SGHTA, CDR2 FQGNSA. The CDR3 totals 14 residues. CDR3 region: CASSLQGGNQPQHF. The CDR3 DNA follows: TGTGCCAGCAGCTTGCAGGGTGGCAATCAGCCCCAGCATTTT.

The rearrangement uses TRBV4-2 and TRBJ1-2; 7 nucleotides align to TRBD1. CDR1 is LGHNA, CDR2 YNFKEQ, per germline. This CDR3 contains 15 residues. Trimming removed 3 bases from V and 4 bases from J; junction bases left unmatched: 8. The CDR3 coding sequence is TGTGCCAGCAGCCAGGACAGGACCTCTTCCTATGGCTACACCTTC. As protein: CASSQDRTSSYGYTF.

The chain recombines TRBV19 with TRBJ1-2, with 7 bases aligning to TRBD1. Germline V CDR1 and CDR2: LNHDA, SQIVND (reference sequence). The V and J ends lost 5 bases and 4 bases, in that order; junction bases with no gene match: 22. The CDR3 spans 19 residues. The CDR3 bases are TGTGCCAGTAGTGCCTCCCCCGGGACAGAAGTTCTATCCTTCTATGGCTACACCTTC. Amino acid sequence: CASSASPGTEVLSFYGYTF.

J is TRBJ2-3 and V is TRBV6-1; 9 nucleotides agree with TRBD1. This CDR3 has 18 residues. Per the germline V gene, CDR1 is MNHNS and CDR2 is SASEGT. V trimming: 0 bases; J trimming: 0 bases; junction bases outside the gene matches: 7. The CDR3 loop is CASSEALGQGYSTDTQYF. CDR3 in DNA: TGTGCCAGCAGTGAAGCCCTAGGACAGGGGTATAGCACAGATACGCAGTATTTT.